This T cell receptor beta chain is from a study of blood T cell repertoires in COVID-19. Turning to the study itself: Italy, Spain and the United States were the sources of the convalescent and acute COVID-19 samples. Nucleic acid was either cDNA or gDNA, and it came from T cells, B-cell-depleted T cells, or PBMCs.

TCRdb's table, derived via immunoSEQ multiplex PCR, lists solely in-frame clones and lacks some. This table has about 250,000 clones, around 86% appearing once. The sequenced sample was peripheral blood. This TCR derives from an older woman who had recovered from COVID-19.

CDR3 sequence reads: CASSQDSRTGQTEAFF. CDR3 in DNA: TGCGCCAGCAGCCAAGATTCCCGGACAGGGCAAACTGAAGCTTTCTTT. The chain uses TRBV4-3 and TRBJ1-1; 8 bases are a match to TRBD1. Per the germline V gene, CDR1 is LGHNA and CDR2 is YSLEER. The length of the CDR3 is 16 residues. V gave up 0 bases and J gave up 5 bases; unmatched junction bases: 8.